This T cell receptor (beta chain) was retrieved from a study of blood T cells in healthy people across ages. Study findings and constraints: With naive T cell percentage, TCR beta diversity showed a strong correlation.

On this clonotype itself: The antigen is undetermined.

A J-beta primer mix and a sample-barcoded 5' primer were used in a second PCR of roughly 6 to 11 cycles. Template switching added a 12-random-nucleotide identifier to every cDNA molecule. TCRdb re-analysed the 5' RACE reads in MiXCR, keeping a single row per CDR3 protein. The profile shows 780,000 or so distinct CDR3 sequences, roughly three fifths of them singletons. Source material: blood. The TCR comes from a middle-aged man in good health.

The CDR3 spells CASSLRAGAGTEAFF. DNA for the CDR3: TGTGCCAGCAGTTTACGAGCAGGGGCAGGGACTGAAGCTTTCTTT. The gene calls are TRBV28 and TRBJ1-1; D might be TRBD1 (6 bases). Per the germline V gene, CDR1 is MDHEN and CDR2 is SYDVKM. V lost 2 bases, J lost 5 bases, and 15 bases lay in between. This CDR3 has 15 residues.